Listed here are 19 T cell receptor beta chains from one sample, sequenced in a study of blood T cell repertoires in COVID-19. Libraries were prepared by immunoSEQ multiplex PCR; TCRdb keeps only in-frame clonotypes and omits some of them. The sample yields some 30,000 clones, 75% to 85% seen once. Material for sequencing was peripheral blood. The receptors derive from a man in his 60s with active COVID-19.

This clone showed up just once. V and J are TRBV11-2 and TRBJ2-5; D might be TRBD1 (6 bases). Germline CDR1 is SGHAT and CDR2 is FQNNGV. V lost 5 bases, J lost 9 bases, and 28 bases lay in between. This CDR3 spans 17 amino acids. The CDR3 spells CASSPLPVGAVKGAQYF. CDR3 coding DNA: TGTGCCAGCAGCCCCCTTCCGGTCGGGGCAGTTAAGGGGGCCCAGTACTTC.

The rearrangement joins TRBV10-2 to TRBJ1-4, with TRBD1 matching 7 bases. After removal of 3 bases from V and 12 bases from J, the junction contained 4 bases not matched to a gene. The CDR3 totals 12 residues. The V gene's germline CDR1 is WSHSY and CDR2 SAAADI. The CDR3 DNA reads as TGCGCCAGCAGTGACCCACAGGGGCAACTGTTTTTT. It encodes CASSDPQGQLFF.

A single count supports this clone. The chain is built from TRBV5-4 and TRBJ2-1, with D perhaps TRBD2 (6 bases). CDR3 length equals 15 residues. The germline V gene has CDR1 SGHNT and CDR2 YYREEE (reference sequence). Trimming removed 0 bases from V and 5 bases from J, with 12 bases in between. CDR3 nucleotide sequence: TGTGCCAGCAGCTTGGGACTAGTGGCCGACAATGAGCAGTTCTTC. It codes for CASSLGLVADNEQFF.

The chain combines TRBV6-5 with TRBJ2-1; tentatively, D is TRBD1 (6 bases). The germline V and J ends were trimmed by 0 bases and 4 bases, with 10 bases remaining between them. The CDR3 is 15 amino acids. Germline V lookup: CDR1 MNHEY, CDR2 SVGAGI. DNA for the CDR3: TGTGCCAGCAGTTACTCGAGGGGGTTGTACAATGAGCAGTTCTTC. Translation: CASSYSRGLYNEQFF.

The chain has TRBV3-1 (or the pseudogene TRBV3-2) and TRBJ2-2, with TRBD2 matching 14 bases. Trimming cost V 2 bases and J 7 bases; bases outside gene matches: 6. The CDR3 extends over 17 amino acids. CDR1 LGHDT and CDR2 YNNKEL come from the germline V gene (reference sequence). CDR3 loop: CASSQIRLAGGYGELFF. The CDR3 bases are TGTGCCAGCAGCCAAATCAGACTAGCGGGAGGGTACGGGGAGCTGTTTTTT.

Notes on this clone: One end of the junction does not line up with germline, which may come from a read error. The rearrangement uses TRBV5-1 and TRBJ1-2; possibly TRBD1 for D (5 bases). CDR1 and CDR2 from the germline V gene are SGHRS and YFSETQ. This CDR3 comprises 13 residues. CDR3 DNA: TGCGCCAGCAGCAAGGACACTAATTATGGCTACACCTTC. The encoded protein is CASSKDTNYGYTF. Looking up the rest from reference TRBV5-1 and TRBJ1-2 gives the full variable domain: KAGVTQTPRYLIKTRGQQVTLSCSPISGHRSVSWYQQTPGQGLQFLFEYFSETQRNKGNFPGRFSGRQFSNSRSEMNVSTLELGDSALYLCASSKDTNYGYTFGSGTRLTVV.

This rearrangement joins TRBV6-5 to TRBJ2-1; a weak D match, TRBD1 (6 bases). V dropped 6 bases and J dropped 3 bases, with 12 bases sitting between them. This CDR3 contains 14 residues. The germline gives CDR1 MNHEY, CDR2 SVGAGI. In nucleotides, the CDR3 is TGTGCCAGCAGACCCGGGACAAGCTACAATGAGCAGTTCTTC. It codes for CASRPGTSYNEQFF.

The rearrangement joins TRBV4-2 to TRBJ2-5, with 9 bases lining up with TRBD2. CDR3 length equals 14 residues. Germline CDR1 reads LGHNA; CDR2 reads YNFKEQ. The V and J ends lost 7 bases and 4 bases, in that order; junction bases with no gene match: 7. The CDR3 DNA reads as TGTGCCAGCAACAATGGAGCGGGGGGAGAGACCCAGTACTTC. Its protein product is CASNNGAGGETQYF.

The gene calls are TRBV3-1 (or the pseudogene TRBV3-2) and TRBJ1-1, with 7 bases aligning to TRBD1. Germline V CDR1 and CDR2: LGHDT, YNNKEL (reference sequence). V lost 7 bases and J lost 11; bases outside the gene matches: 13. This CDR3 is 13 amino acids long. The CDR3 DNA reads TGTGCCAGCAACAGCCAGGGGGTTACAGGGGCTTTCTTT. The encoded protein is CASNSQGVTGAFF.

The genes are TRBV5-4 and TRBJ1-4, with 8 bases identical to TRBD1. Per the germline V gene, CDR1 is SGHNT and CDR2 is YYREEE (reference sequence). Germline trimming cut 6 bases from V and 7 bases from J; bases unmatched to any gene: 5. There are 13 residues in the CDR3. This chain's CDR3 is CASNPQGAEKLFF. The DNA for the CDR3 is TGTGCCAGCAACCCCCAGGGGGCTGAAAAACTGTTTTTT.

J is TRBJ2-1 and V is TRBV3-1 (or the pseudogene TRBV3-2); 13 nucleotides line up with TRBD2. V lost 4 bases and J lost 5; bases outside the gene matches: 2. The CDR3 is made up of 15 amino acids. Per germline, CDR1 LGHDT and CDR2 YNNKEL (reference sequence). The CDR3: CASSRTSGSHNEQFF. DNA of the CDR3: TGTGCCAGCAGCCGGACTAGCGGGAGCCACAATGAGCAGTTCTTC.

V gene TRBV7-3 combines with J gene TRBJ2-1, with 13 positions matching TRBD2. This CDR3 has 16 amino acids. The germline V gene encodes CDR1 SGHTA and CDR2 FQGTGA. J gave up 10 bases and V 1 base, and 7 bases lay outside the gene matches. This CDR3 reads CASSLKGLAGSHEQFF. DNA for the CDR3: TGTGCCAGCAGCTTAAAGGGACTAGCGGGATCTCACGAGCAGTTCTTC.

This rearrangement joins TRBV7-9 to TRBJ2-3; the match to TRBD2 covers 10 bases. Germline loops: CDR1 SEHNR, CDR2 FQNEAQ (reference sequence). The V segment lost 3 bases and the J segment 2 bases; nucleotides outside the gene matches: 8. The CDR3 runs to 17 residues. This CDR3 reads CASSFFRTSGTTDTQYF. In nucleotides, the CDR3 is TGTGCCAGCAGCTTTTTCAGGACTAGCGGTACCACAGATACGCAGTATTTT.

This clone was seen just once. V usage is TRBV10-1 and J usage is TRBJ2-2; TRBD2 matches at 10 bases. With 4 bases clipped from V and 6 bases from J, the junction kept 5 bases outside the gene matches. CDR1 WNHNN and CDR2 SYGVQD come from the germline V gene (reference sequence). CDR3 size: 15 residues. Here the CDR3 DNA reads TGCGCCAGCAGTGGATCCGGGACTAGCGCCGGGGAGCTGTTTTTT. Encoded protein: CASSGSGTSAGELFF.

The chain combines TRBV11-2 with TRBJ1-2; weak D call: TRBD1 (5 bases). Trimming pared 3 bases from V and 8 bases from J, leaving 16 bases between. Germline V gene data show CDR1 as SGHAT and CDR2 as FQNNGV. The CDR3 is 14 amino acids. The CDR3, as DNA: TGTGCCAGCAGCTTGCAGGGTTCCTTTGAGGGCTACACCTTC. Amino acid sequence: CASSLQGSFEGYTF.

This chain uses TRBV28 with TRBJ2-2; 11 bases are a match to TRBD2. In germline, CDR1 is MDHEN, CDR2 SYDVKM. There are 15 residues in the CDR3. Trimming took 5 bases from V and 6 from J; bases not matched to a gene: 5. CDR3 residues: CASSIAGGAPGELFF. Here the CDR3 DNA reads TGTGCCAGCAGTATAGCGGGAGGGGCCCCCGGGGAGCTGTTTTTT.

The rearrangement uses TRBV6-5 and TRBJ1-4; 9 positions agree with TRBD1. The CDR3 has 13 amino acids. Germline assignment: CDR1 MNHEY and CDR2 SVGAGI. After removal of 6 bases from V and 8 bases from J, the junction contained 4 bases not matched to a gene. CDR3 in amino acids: CASRRGQGEKLFF. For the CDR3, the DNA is TGTGCCAGCAGAAGAGGACAGGGGGAAAAACTGTTTTTT.

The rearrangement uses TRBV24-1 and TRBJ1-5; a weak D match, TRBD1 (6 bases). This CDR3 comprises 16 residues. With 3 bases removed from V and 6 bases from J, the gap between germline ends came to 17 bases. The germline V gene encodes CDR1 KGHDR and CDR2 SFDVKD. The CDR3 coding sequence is TGTGCCACCAGTGATCCGACCACAGGGTCTTTTCAGCCCCAGCATTTT. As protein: CATSDPTTGSFQPQHF.

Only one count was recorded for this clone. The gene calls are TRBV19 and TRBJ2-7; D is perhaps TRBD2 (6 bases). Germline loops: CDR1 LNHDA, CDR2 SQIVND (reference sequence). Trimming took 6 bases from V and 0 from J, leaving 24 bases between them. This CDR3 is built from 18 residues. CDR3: CASSLVGVWGRPSYEQYV. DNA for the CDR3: TGTGCCAGTAGCCTAGTGGGAGTGTGGGGGAGGCCCTCCTACGAGCAGTACGTC.